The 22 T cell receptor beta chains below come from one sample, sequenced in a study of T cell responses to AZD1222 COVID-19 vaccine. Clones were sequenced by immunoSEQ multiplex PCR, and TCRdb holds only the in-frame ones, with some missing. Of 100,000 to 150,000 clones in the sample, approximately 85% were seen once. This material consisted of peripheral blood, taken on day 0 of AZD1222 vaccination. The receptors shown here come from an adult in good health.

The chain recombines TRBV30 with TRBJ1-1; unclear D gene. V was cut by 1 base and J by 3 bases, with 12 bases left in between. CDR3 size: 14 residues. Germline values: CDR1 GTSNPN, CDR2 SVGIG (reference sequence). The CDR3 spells CAWSAGRVYTEAFF. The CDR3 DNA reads TGTGCCTGGAGTGCCGGTCGTGTGTACACTGAAGCTTTCTTT.

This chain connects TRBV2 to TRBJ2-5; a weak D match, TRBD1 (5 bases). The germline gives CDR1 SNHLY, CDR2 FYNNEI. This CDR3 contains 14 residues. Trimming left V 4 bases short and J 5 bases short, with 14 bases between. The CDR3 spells CASSVRQRVETQYF. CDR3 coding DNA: TGTGCCAGCAGTGTCCGACAGCGAGTGGAGACCCAGTACTTC. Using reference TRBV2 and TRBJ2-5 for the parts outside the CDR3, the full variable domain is EPEVTQTPSHQVTQMGQEVILRCVPISNHLYFYWYRQILGQKVEFLVSFYNNEISEKSEIFDDQFSVERPDGSNFTLKIRSTKLEDSAMYFCASSVRQRVETQYFGPGTRLLVL.

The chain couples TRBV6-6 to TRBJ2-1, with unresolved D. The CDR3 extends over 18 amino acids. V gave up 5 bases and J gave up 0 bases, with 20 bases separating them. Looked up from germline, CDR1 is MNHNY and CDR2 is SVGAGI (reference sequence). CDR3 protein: CASSPVRLRRSSYNEQFF. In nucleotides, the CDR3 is TGTGCCAGCAGTCCCGTTCGGTTGCGCCGAAGCTCCTACAATGAGCAGTTCTTC.

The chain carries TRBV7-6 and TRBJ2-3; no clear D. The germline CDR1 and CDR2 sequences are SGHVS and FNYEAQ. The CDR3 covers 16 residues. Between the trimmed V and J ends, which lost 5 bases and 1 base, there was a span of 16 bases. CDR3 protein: CASSPGTLWGTDTQYF. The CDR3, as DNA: TGTGCCAGCAGCCCAGGTACCCTCTGGGGCACAGATACGCAGTATTTT.

CDR3 sequence: CASSLLAGQGRNTIYF. The CDR3 DNA reads as TGTGCCAGCAGTTTATTAGCCGGACAGGGTAGAAACACCATATATTTT. This sequence joins TRBV28 and TRBJ1-3, with 8 bases fitting TRBD1. This CDR3 spans 16 amino acids. The ends lost 1 base at V and 5 bases at J; junction bases unmatched: 7. Germline CDR1 is MDHEN and CDR2 is SYDVKM.

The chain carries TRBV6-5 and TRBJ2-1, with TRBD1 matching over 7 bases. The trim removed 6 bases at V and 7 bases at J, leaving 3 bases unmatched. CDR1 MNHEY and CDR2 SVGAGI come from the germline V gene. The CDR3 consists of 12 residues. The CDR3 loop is CASSVDRNEQFF. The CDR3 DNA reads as TGTGCCAGCAGCGTGGACAGGAATGAGCAGTTCTTC.

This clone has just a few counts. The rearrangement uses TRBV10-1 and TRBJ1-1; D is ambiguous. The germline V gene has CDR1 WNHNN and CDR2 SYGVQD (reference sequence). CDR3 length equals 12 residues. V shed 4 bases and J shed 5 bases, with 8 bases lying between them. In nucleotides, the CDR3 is TGCGCCAGCAGTGGACGGGGTACTGAAGCTTTCTTT. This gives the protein CASSGRGTEAFF.

The CDR3 spells CASSGKAGEDTQYF. In nucleotides, the CDR3 is TGTGCCAGCAGCGGGAAAGCGGGAGAGGATACGCAGTATTTT. The V gene is TRBV5-4, the J gene TRBJ2-3; 8 bases are shared with TRBD2. This CDR3 comprises 14 residues. Germline CDR1 reads SGHNT; CDR2 reads YYREEE (reference sequence). Germline trimming cut 4 bases from V and 6 bases from J; bases unmatched to any gene: 7.

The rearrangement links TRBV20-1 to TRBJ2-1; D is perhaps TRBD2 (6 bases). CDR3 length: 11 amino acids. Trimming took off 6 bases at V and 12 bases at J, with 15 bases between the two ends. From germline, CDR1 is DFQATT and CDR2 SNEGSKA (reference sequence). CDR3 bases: TGCAGTGCCCCGCGGGACCCCGGGCAGTTCTTC. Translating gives CSAPRDPGQFF.

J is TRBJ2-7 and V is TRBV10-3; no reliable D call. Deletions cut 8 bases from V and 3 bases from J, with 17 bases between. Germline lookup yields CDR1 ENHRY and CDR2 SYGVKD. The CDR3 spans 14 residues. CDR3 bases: TGTGCCATCGCGGATCATGGCGGTGGCTACGAGCAGTACTTC. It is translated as CAIADHGGGYEQYF.

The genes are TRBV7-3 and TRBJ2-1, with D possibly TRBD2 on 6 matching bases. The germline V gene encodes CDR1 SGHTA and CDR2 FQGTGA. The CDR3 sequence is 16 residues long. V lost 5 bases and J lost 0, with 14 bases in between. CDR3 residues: CASSPPGVSSYNEQFF. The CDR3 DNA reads TGTGCCAGCAGCCCTCCGGGGGTTAGCTCCTACAATGAGCAGTTCTTC.

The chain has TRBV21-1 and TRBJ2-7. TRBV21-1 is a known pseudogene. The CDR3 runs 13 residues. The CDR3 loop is CASSNRATYEQYF. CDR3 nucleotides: TGTGCCAGCAGCAACCGGGCCACCTACGAGCAGTACTTC.

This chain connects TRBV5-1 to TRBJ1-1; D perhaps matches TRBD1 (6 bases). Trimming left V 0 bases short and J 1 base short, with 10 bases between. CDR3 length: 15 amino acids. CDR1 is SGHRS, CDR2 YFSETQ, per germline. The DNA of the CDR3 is TGCGCCAGCAGCTTGGTACAGGGAGGGAACACTGAAGCTTTCTTT. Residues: CASSLVQGGNTEAFF.

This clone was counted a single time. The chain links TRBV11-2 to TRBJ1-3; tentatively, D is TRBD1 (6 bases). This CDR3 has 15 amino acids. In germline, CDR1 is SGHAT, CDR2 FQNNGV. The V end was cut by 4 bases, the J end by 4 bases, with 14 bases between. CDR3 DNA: TGTGCCAGCAGCTCCCACCGGGGGCGCGGAAACACCATATATTTT. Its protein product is CASSSHRGRGNTIYF.

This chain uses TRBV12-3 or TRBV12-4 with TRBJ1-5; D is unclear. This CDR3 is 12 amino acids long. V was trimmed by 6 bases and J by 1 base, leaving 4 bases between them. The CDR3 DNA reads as TGTGCCAGCAGGGGGAGCAATCAGCCCCAGCATTTT. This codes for CASRGSNQPQHF.

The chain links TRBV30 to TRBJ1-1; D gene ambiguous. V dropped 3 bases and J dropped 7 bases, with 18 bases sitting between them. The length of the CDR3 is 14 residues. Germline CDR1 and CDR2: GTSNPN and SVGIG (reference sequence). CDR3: CAWRVGGLTLEAFF. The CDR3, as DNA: TGTGCCTGGAGGGTGGGAGGTTTAACACTTGAAGCTTTCTTT. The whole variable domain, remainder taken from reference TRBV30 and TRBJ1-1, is SQTIHQWPATLVQPVGSPLSLECTVEGTSNPNLYWYRQAAGRGLQLLFYSVGIGQISSEVPQNLSASRPQDRQFILSSKKLLLSDSGFYLCAWRVGGLTLEAFFGQGTRLTVV.

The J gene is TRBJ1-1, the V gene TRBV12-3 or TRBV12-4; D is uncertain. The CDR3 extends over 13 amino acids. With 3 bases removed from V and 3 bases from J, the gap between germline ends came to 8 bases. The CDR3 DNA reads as TGTGCCAGCAGTTTGTATAGGGACACTGAAGCTTTCTTT. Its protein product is CASSLYRDTEAFF.

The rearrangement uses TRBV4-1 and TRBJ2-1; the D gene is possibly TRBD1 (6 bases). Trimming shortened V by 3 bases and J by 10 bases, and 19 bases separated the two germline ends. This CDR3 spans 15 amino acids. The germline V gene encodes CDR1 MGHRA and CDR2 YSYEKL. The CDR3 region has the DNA TGCGCCAGCAGCCAGCTTGGACAGCAGCCCGCAGAGCAGTTCTTC. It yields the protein CASSQLGQQPAEQFF.

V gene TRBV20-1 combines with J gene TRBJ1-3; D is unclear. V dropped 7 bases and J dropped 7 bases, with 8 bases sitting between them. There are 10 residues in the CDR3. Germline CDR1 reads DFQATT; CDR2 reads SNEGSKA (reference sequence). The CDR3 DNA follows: TGCAGTGAGAACGGGAACACCATATATTTT. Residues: CSENGNTIYF.

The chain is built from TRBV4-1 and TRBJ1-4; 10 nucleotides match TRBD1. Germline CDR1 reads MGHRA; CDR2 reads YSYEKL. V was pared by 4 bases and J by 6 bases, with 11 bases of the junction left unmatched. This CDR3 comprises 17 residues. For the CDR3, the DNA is TGCGCCAGCAGCCGAAGGCCACCCGGACAGGGGGATGAAAAACTGTTTTTT. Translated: CASSRRPPGQGDEKLFF.

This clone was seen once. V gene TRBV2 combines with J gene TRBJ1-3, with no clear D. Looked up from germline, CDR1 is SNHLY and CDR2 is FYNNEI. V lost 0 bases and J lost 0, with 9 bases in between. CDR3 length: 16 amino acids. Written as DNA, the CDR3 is TGTGCCAGCAGTGAAGCGCTGGGCACCTCTGGAAACACCATATATTTT. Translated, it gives CASSEALGTSGNTIYF. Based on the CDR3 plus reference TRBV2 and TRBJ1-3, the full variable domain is EPEVTQTPSHQVTQMGQEVILRCVPISNHLYFYWYRQILGQKVEFLVSFYNNEISEKSEIFDDQFSVERPDGSNFTLKIRSTKLEDSAMYFCASSEALGTSGNTIYFGEGSWLTVV.

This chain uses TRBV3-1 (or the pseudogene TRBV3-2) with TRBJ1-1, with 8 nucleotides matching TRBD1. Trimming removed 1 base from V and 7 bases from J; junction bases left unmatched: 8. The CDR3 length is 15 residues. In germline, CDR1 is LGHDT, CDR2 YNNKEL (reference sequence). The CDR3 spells CASSQARGRRFEAFF. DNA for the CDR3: TGTGCCAGCAGCCAAGCCAGGGGGCGAAGGTTTGAAGCTTTCTTT.